This entry concerns a single TCR beta chain. Its antigen remains unidentified. This sample is part of a study of shared clonotypes between healthy human individuals. Broader study findings: Generally, estimated richness proved larger in naive subsets than it did in memory subsets. It was the few donors that limited the genetic and exposure-history diversity represented. When compared with the clonotypes that were shared by all four sorted-subset donors, the non-shared clonotypes turned out to have lower generation probabilities.

The method was immunoSEQ multiplex PCR; TCRdb's version includes in-frame clones alone and lacks a portion of them. The data hold about 690,000 clones, with around 91% observed a single time. V dropped 5 bases and J dropped 0; count of bases not matched to a gene: 7. CDR1 and CDR2 from the germline V gene are SGHAT and FQNNGV. This CDR3 has 16 residues. Both CD45RO+ cells and CCR7-negative CD45RA+ TemRA cells were combined to make up CD8 memory. The source material was memory CD8+ T cells from PBMCs. Subset in this sample: CD45RO+ cells pooled with CCR7-negative TemRA cells. This chain connects TRBV11-2 to TRBJ2-4; 7 bases align to TRBD1. The receptor was isolated from a man aged 18 to 30 in good health. Some clones in this sample may be carry-over from other donors' samples. The CDR3 DNA reads TGTGCCAGCAGCCCCCTCCAGGGGGAAGCCAAAAACATTCAGTACTTC. It translates to CASSPLQGEAKNIQYF.